A selection of T cell receptor beta chains follows, all from one sample in a study of CD8 T cells in acute hepatitis C reinfection. TCRdb keeps only in-frame clones here, not all; method: immunoSEQ multiplex PCR. Among 30,000 to 40,000 clones, approximately 87% were seen once, and the ten largest hold roughly 0.51%. Source material: naive CD8+ T cells from PBMCs. The receptors stem from a man under 40 with chronic hepatitis C. Both conserved end residues are part of each CDR3. The order of the fields is V gene, J gene, D gene, clone size, CDR3 length, CDR3 protein, CDR3 DNA. A D gene is named only where the DNA matches it firmly. Some rows have no size entry. The others give once, few or many, or a class for an expanded clone.

v_call: TRBV9; j_call: TRBJ2-3; d_call: TRBD2; clone_size: .; cdr3_length: 16; cdr3_aa: CASSLASGGAVDTQYF; cdr3_nt: TGTGCCAGCAGTTTGGCTAGCGGGGGGGCCGTAGATACGCAGTATTTT
v_call: TRBV7-6; j_call: TRBJ1-1; d_call: .; clone_size: .; cdr3_length: 14; cdr3_aa: CASSLDIDDTEAFF; cdr3_nt: TGTGCCAGCAGCTTAGACATTGATGACACTGAAGCTTTCTTT
v_call: TRBV7-7; j_call: TRBJ1-4; d_call: .; clone_size: .; cdr3_length: 15; cdr3_aa: CASSLNGRLDEKLFF; cdr3_nt: TGTGCTAGCAGCTTAAACGGGCGGCTTGACGAAAAACTGTTTTTT
v_call: TRBV7-9; j_call: TRBJ1-4; d_call: TRBD1; clone_size: once; cdr3_length: 14; cdr3_aa: CASSEDRNNEKLFF; cdr3_nt: TGTGCCAGCAGCGAGGACAGGAATAATGAAAAACTGTTTTTT
v_call: TRBV29-1; j_call: TRBJ2-2; d_call: TRBD1; clone_size: .; cdr3_length: 15; cdr3_aa: CSVVGQGARGGELFF; cdr3_nt: TGCAGCGTTGTGGGACAGGGGGCAAGAGGCGGGGAGCTGTTTTTT
v_call: TRBV4-1; j_call: TRBJ2-1; d_call: TRBD2; clone_size: .; cdr3_length: 17; cdr3_aa: CASSLLIAGGPSAEQFF; cdr3_nt: TGCGCCAGCAGCCTCCTTATAGCGGGGGGGCCGTCCGCCGAGCAGTTCTTC
v_call: TRBV27; j_call: TRBJ2-6; d_call: .; clone_size: .; cdr3_length: 16; cdr3_aa: CASSLLGVSGANVLTF; cdr3_nt: TGTGCCAGCAGTTTACTCGGAGTCTCTGGGGCCAACGTCCTGACTTTC
v_call: TRBV30; j_call: TRBJ2-7; d_call: .; clone_size: .; cdr3_length: 11; cdr3_aa: CAWSSEYEQYF; cdr3_nt: TGTGCCTGGAGTTCTGAATACGAGCAGTACTTC
v_call: TRBV6-5; j_call: TRBJ2-7; d_call: .; clone_size: .; cdr3_length: 14; cdr3_aa: CASSSGTGSFEQYF; cdr3_nt: TGTGCCAGCAGTTCCGGGACGGGTTCTTTCGAGCAGTACTTC
v_call: TRBV13; j_call: TRBJ2-5; d_call: .; clone_size: .; cdr3_length: 15; cdr3_aa: CASSRRQNNVETQYF; cdr3_nt: TGTGCCAGCAGCCGCAGACAGAACAACGTAGAGACCCAGTACTTC
v_call: TRBV5-1; j_call: TRBJ2-7; d_call: .; clone_size: .; cdr3_length: 12; cdr3_aa: CASGRVAGEQYF; cdr3_nt: TGCGCCAGCGGCCGGGTGGCGGGCGAGCAGTACTTC
v_call: TRBV6-1; j_call: TRBJ1-1; d_call: .; clone_size: .; cdr3_length: 12; cdr3_aa: CASSEGSTEAFF; cdr3_nt: TGTGCCAGCAGTGAAGGCTCCACTGAAGCTTTCTTT
v_call: TRBV28; j_call: TRBJ1-2; d_call: .; clone_size: once; cdr3_length: 15; cdr3_aa: CASSLDEGRAYGYTF; cdr3_nt: TGTGCCAGCAGCCTCGACGAGGGTAGGGCTTATGGCTACACCTTC
v_call: TRBV4-3; j_call: TRBJ2-1; d_call: .; clone_size: .; cdr3_length: 17; cdr3_aa: CASSQDGAGGSYNEQFF; cdr3_nt: TGCGCCAGCAGCCAAGATGGTGCAGGCGGCTCATACAATGAGCAGTTCTTC
v_call: TRBV7-9; j_call: TRBJ2-7; d_call: TRBD2; clone_size: .; cdr3_length: 13; cdr3_aa: CASSLSGKYEQYF; cdr3_nt: TGTGCCAGCAGCCTTAGCGGGAAGTACGAGCAGTACTTC
v_call: TRBV14; j_call: TRBJ1-2; d_call: .; clone_size: .; cdr3_length: 15; cdr3_aa: CASSQKNGGPGGYTF; cdr3_nt: TGTGCCAGCAGCCAAAAGAACGGGGGTCCAGGGGGCTACACCTTC
v_call: TRBV11-3; j_call: TRBJ2-1; d_call: TRBD2; clone_size: .; cdr3_length: 15; cdr3_aa: CASSGRGGTYNEQFF; cdr3_nt: TGTGCCAGCAGCGGTCGCGGGGGGACCTACAATGAGCAGTTCTTC
v_call: TRBV5-1; j_call: TRBJ2-7; d_call: .; clone_size: .; cdr3_length: 15; cdr3_aa: CASSSLGGSTREQYF; cdr3_nt: TGCGCCAGCAGCTCGCTGGGGGGATCCACTCGCGAGCAGTACTTC
v_call: TRBV30; j_call: TRBJ2-1; d_call: .; clone_size: .; cdr3_length: 14; cdr3_aa: CAWSVRGNYNEQFF; cdr3_nt: TGTGCCTGGAGTGTTAGGGGGAACTACAATGAGCAGTTCTTC
v_call: TRBV5-6; j_call: TRBJ2-3; d_call: .; clone_size: .; cdr3_length: 17; cdr3_aa: CASSLVVVQRGTDTQYF; cdr3_nt: TGTGCCAGCAGCTTGGTAGTTGTTCAGCGGGGCACAGATACGCAGTATTTT
v_call: TRBV4-3; j_call: TRBJ2-3; d_call: .; clone_size: .; cdr3_length: 15; cdr3_aa: CASSQEAKSTDTQYF; cdr3_nt: TGCGCCAGCAGCCAAGAAGCGAAGAGCACAGATACGCAGTATTTT
v_call: TRBV4-1; j_call: TRBJ1-6; d_call: TRBD1; clone_size: once; cdr3_length: 16; cdr3_aa: CASSQEGQGYSSPLHF; cdr3_nt: TGCGCCAGCAGCCAAGAAGGACAGGGGTATAGTTCACCCCTCCACTTT
v_call: TRBV7-3; j_call: TRBJ2-1; d_call: TRBD1; clone_size: .; cdr3_length: 15; cdr3_aa: CASSYAGTGGDEQFF; cdr3_nt: TGTGCCAGCAGCTATGCTGGGACAGGGGGGGATGAGCAGTTCTTC
v_call: TRBV2; j_call: TRBJ1-6; d_call: .; clone_size: .; cdr3_length: 16; cdr3_aa: CASRGGAPLDNSPLHF; cdr3_nt: TGTGCCAGCAGGGGAGGGGCCCCTCTCGATAATTCACCCCTCCACTTT
v_call: TRBV30; j_call: TRBJ1-1; d_call: .; clone_size: few; cdr3_length: 13; cdr3_aa: CAWSDGGYTEAFF; cdr3_nt: TGTGCCTGGAGTGACGGGGGGTACACTGAAGCTTTCTTT
v_call: TRBV27; j_call: TRBJ1-1; d_call: .; clone_size: .; cdr3_length: 16; cdr3_aa: CASSFNSLAMNTEAFF; cdr3_nt: TGTGCCAGCAGTTTCAACAGTCTGGCGATGAACACTGAAGCTTTCTTT
v_call: TRBV11-3; j_call: TRBJ2-7; d_call: TRBD2; clone_size: .; cdr3_length: 17; cdr3_aa: CASSPHSGRALDYEQYF; cdr3_nt: TGTGCCAGCAGTCCTCATAGCGGGAGGGCCCTAGACTACGAGCAGTACTTC
v_call: TRBV2; j_call: TRBJ2-7; d_call: .; clone_size: .; cdr3_length: 11; cdr3_aa: CATVQGYEQYF; cdr3_nt: TGTGCCACGGTGCAGGGTTACGAGCAGTACTTC
v_call: TRBV5-4; j_call: TRBJ2-7; d_call: .; clone_size: few; cdr3_length: 14; cdr3_aa: CASSLVARPDEQYF; cdr3_nt: TGTGCCAGCAGCTTGGTAGCCAGGCCTGACGAGCAGTACTTC
v_call: TRBV5-1; j_call: TRBJ1-1; d_call: .; clone_size: once; cdr3_length: 14; cdr3_aa: CASSLDRDDTEAFF; cdr3_nt: TGCGCCAGCAGCTTGGACAGGGATGACACTGAAGCTTTCTTT
v_call: TRBV27; j_call: TRBJ2-7; d_call: TRBD1; clone_size: .; cdr3_length: 14; cdr3_aa: CASSPRLGQAEQYF; cdr3_nt: TGTGCCAGCAGTCCCCGCTTAGGACAGGCCGAGCAGTACTTC
v_call: TRBV4-2; j_call: TRBJ1-1; d_call: .; clone_size: .; cdr3_length: 15; cdr3_aa: CASSQDLGGYTEAFF; cdr3_nt: TGTGCCAGCAGCCAAGACCTGGGAGGGTACACTGAAGCTTTCTTT
v_call: TRBV6-5; j_call: TRBJ1-6; d_call: .; clone_size: .; cdr3_length: 13; cdr3_aa: CASSLGGDSPLHF; cdr3_nt: TGTGCCAGCAGCTTGGGGGGGGATTCACCCCTCCACTTT
v_call: TRBV5-4; j_call: TRBJ2-7; d_call: TRBD1; clone_size: .; cdr3_length: 14; cdr3_aa: CASSRDSRGYEQYF; cdr3_nt: TGTGCCAGCAGCCGGGACAGTCGGGGCTACGAGCAGTACTTC
v_call: TRBV10-1; j_call: TRBJ1-6; d_call: .; clone_size: .; cdr3_length: 14; cdr3_aa: CASSESKESSPLHF; cdr3_nt: TGCGCCAGCAGTGAGTCGAAAGAGAGTTCACCCCTCCACTTT
v_call: TRBV19; j_call: TRBJ2-1; d_call: TRBD2; clone_size: .; cdr3_length: 14; cdr3_aa: CASTTGLAYDEQFF; cdr3_nt: TGTGCCAGTACTACGGGACTAGCGTATGATGAGCAGTTCTTC